The rows below give T cell receptor beta chains drawn from one sample of a study of sequential checkpoint blockade in melanoma. Some clones are missing from TCRdb's copy, which holds only in-frame ones; the method was immunoSEQ multiplex PCR. The repertoire holds fewer than 45,000 clones, roughly 89% seen once, with approximately 12% in the top ten. Sequencing used CD8+ T cells sorted from blood (inferred from file names), obtained from a patient given nivolumab and ipilimumab in sequence. These receptors were obtained from a human donor with melanoma. CDR3s include the opening cysteine and the closing phenylalanine or tryptophan. D genes are given only for firm matches. Rows give clone size only sometimes, using once, few, many, or a class for an expanded clone.

d_gene	v_gene	j_gene	abundance	CDR3aa	CDR3nt
-	TRBV9	TRBJ2-3	-	CASSAPEASDTQYF	TGTGCCAGCAGCGCGCCGGAGGCGTCAGATACGCAGTATTTT
TRBD1	TRBV19	TRBJ1-2	-	CASKQGAQGYTF	TGTGCCAGTAAACAGGGGGCGCAGGGCTACACCTTC
TRBD2	TRBV6-5	TRBJ2-5	-	CASSGSGRETQYF	TGTGCCAGCAGTGGTAGCGGGAGGGAGACCCAGTACTTC
TRBD1	TRBV27	TRBJ2-7	-	CASSLRTGGHEQYF	TGTGCCAGCAGTTTACGGACAGGGGGCCACGAGCAGTACTTC
-	TRBV6-1	TRBJ1-2	-	CASSPLGGQGYTF	TGTGCCAGCAGTCCGTTGGGGGGGCAAGGCTACACCTTC
-	TRBV5-1	TRBJ2-7	once	CTIKMVITKGEQYF	TGCACTATTAAGATGGTTATCACTAAAGGCGAGCAGTACTTC
-	TRBV27	TRBJ2-1	-	CASSLKALPPGWSYNEQFF	TGTGCCAGCAGTTTAAAGGCCTTGCCTCCGGGATGGTCCTACAATGAGCAGTTCTTC
-	TRBV6-1	TRBJ2-1	few	CASKRFESGEQFF	TGTGCCAGCAAACGATTCGAGAGCGGTGAGCAGTTCTTC
TRBD2	TRBV7-3	TRBJ2-1	-	CASSLVAGEYNEQFF	TGTGCCAGCAGCTTAGTAGCGGGCGAATACAATGAGCAGTTCTTC
-	TRBV4-3	TRBJ2-4	-	CASSQDRKGENIQYF	TGCGCCAGCAGCCAAGATCGCAAGGGGGAAAACATTCAGTACTTC
TRBD1	TRBV6-5	TRBJ2-7	-	CASSYTGTGQYEQYF	TGTGCCAGCAGTTACACCGGGACAGGCCAGTACGAGCAGTACTTC
-	TRBV7-2	TRBJ2-2	-	CASSPTLTGELFF	TGTGCCAGCAGCCCAACTCTTACCGGGGAGCTGTTTTTT
-	TRBV7-9	TRBJ2-1	-	CASSHMRQKTSYNEQFF	TGTGCCAGCAGCCACATGAGACAGAAAACAAGCTACAATGAGCAGTTCTTC
-	TRBV29-1	TRBJ1-2	-	CSVGRQDGYTF	TGCAGCGTGGGGAGACAGGATGGCTACACCTTC
-	TRBV6-5	TRBJ1-2	-	CASSSSPAGLGYTF	TGTGCCAGCAGTTCATCCCCGGCGGGCCTTGGCTACACCTTC
-	TRBV7-3	TRBJ2-1	once	CASSLTQSSYNEQFF	TGTGCCAGCAGCTTAACTCAGTCCTCCTACAATGAGCAGTTCTTC
TRBD2	TRBV7-3	TRBJ2-3	-	CASSPSSGADTQYF	TGTGCCAGCAGCCCATCTAGCGGAGCGGATACGCAGTATTTT
TRBD2	TRBV13	TRBJ2-7	-	CASSFKTGLAGSDEQYF	TGTGCCAGCAGCTTTAAAACGGGACTAGCGGGATCTGACGAGCAGTACTTC
TRBD2	TRBV4-2	TRBJ2-1	once	CASSPAGLAGVSGEQFF	TGTGCCAGCAGCCCGGCGGGACTAGCGGGAGTATCTGGTGAGCAGTTCTTC
-	TRBV11-2	TRBJ2-7	-	CASSFDFYEQYF	TGTGCCAGCAGCTTCGACTTCTACGAGCAGTACTTC
-	TRBV27	TRBJ2-7	-	CASSLSARYEQYF	TGTGCCAGCAGTTTATCGGCGCGGTACGAGCAGTACTTC
TRBD1	TRBV14	TRBJ2-2	few	CASSRISGGSGTGELFF	TGTGCCAGCAGCCGGATCTCAGGGGGCTCGGGCACCGGGGAGCTGTTTTTT
TRBD1	TRBV28	TRBJ2-7	-	CASSLLDRSYEQYF	TGTGCCAGCAGTTTATTGGACAGGTCCTACGAGCAGTACTTC
-	TRBV29-1	TRBJ2-3	-	CSVEDLPDSYTDTQYF	TGCAGCGTTGAAGATCTGCCTGACAGCTACACAGATACGCAGTATTTT
TRBD2	TRBV27	TRBJ2-1	-	CASSFGPGLAGGEQFF	TGTGCCAGCAGTTTTGGGCCAGGACTAGCGGGAGGTGAGCAGTTCTTC
TRBD1	TRBV27	TRBJ1-3	-	CASRGDRTGNTIYF	TGTGCCAGCCGGGGGGACAGGACAGGAAACACCATATATTTT
-	TRBV28	TRBJ2-7	once	CASTFIGGYEQYF	TGTGCCAGCACTTTTATAGGCGGCTACGAGCAGTACTTC
-	TRBV9	TRBJ2-5	-	CASSVEPFPQETQYF	TGTGCCAGCAGCGTAGAGCCTTTTCCCCAAGAGACCCAGTACTTC
TRBD2	TRBV27	TRBJ2-3	-	CASSFLGSGGSTDTQYF	TGTGCCAGCAGTTTTTTGGGGTCGGGAGGGAGCACAGATACGCAGTATTTT
-	TRBV27	TRBJ2-7	-	CASSRNSYEQYF	TGTGCCAGCAGCCGTAACTCCTACGAGCAGTACTTC
TRBD1	TRBV2	TRBJ1-5	once	CASSEVGTDNQPQHF	TGTGCCAGCAGTGAAGTCGGGACAGATAATCAGCCCCAGCATTTT
TRBD1	TRBV6-6	TRBJ2-2	-	CASSYATGGSVGELFF	TGTGCCAGCAGTTACGCGACAGGGGGCTCCGTCGGGGAGCTGTTTTTT
-	TRBV6-1	TRBJ2-3	few	CASSDSSGRPKDTQYF	TGTGCCAGCAGTGATTCAAGCGGGCGACCCAAGGATACGCAGTATTTT
-	TRBV18	TRBJ2-2	few	CASSPHPTPGTGELFF	TGTGCCAGCTCACCACACCCTACGCCGGGCACCGGGGAGCTGTTTTTT
-	TRBV25-1	TRBJ1-1	once	CASSVSGRGNTEAFF	TGTGCCAGCAGTGTAAGCGGAAGAGGGAACACTGAAGCTTTCTTT
-	TRBV7-6	TRBJ1-2	-	CASSLGQAHGYTF	TGTGCCAGCAGCTTAGGTCAGGCCCATGGCTACACCTTC
-	TRBV2	TRBJ1-6	-	CASSGGRPAAYNSPLHF	TGTGCCAGCAGTGGGGGCAGACCGGCGGCGTATAATTCACCCCTCCACTTT
TRBD2	TRBV7-9	TRBJ2-1	-	CASSLVGGRYNEQFF	TGTGCCAGCAGCTTAGTGGGCGGGAGATACAATGAGCAGTTCTTC
TRBD1	TRBV27	TRBJ1-2	-	CASRGQEYGYTF	TGTGCCAGCCGGGGACAGGAGTATGGCTACACCTTC
TRBD2	TRBV28	TRBJ2-7	-	CASNRLAAFYEQYF	TGTGCCAGCAATCGACTAGCGGCCTTTTACGAGCAGTACTTC
TRBD1	TRBV11-2	TRBJ1-2	-	CASSLHRGPVGYTF	TGTGCCAGCAGCTTACATAGGGGGCCCGTTGGCTACACCTTC
TRBD2	TRBV9	TRBJ2-1	-	CASSPGLADNEQFF	TGTGCCAGCAGCCCAGGACTAGCGGACAATGAGCAGTTCTTC
-	TRBV19	TRBJ1-2	-	CASSTGGYGYTF	TGTGCCAGTAGTACCGGAGGCTATGGCTACACCTTC
TRBD2	TRBV9	TRBJ2-1	-	CASSGGGFGQFF	TGTGCCAGCAGCGGGGGGGGATTTGGGCAGTTCTTC
-	TRBV7-9	TRBJ1-2	-	CASSPQTAANYGYTF	TGTGCCAGCAGCCCACAGACGGCAGCAAACTATGGCTACACCTTC
TRBD1	TRBV30	TRBJ1-2	-	CAWSQASDRVAYGYTF	TGTGCCTGGAGCCAGGCGTCGGACAGGGTCGCTTATGGCTACACCTTC
-	TRBV9	TRBJ2-3	-	CASSGSAYTDTQYF	TGTGCCAGCAGCGGGTCTGCCTACACAGATACGCAGTATTTT
TRBD1	TRBV10-3	TRBJ2-7	few	CATNDRGYEQYF	TGTGCCACAAATGACAGGGGCTACGAGCAGTACTTC
-	TRBV29-1	TRBJ2-5	-	CSVPRLGDRPGTEGGETQYF	TGCAGCGTCCCCAGGTTGGGGGACAGACCCGGGACTGAGGGTGGAGAGACCCAGTACTTC
TRBD1	TRBV14	TRBJ1-3	-	CASSRTGSGNTIYF	TGTGCCAGCAGCCGGACAGGGTCTGGAAACACCATATATTTT
TRBD2	TRBV14	TRBJ2-1	once	CASSQDGLAGFAEQFF	TGTGCCAGCAGCCAAGATGGGCTAGCGGGATTTGCAGAGCAGTTCTTC
TRBD1	TRBV7-7	TRBJ2-5	-	CASSYGQGDAETQYF	TGTGCTAGCAGCTACGGACAGGGGGATGCAGAGACCCAGTACTTC
TRBD2	TRBV5-1	TRBJ2-2	-	CASSFTHTGGNTGELFF	TGCGCCAGCAGCTTTACACACACGGGGGGGAACACCGGGGAGCTGTTTTTT
TRBD1	TRBV7-9	TRBJ2-1	-	CASSLPKTGGTGNEQFF	TGTGCCAGCAGCTTACCGAAGACAGGGGGAACCGGCAATGAGCAGTTCTTC
-	TRBV5-1	TRBJ2-1	-	CASSPDDLPGYNEQFF	TGCGCCAGCAGCCCGGATGACTTACCGGGATACAATGAGCAGTTCTTC
-	TRBV13	TRBJ2-5	-	CASSFGGSRETQYF	TGTGCCAGCAGCTTTGGGGGGAGCCGAGAGACCCAGTACTTC
-	TRBV6-5	TRBJ2-1	-	CASSYSGLLQFF	TGTGCCAGCAGTTACTCGGGACTTTTGCAGTTCTTC
-	TRBV27	TRBJ2-2	-	CASSSRQRNTGELFF	TGTGCCAGCAGTTCTAGACAGAGGAACACCGGGGAGCTGTTTTTT
TRBD2	TRBV4-2	TRBJ2-3	-	CASSLTIAGVDTDTQYF	TGTGCCAGCAGCTTAACCATTGCGGGAGTTGACACAGATACGCAGTATTTT
-	TRBV27	TRBJ2-1	-	CASSFGFGGEQFF	TGTGCCAGCAGTTTCGGATTCGGGGGTGAGCAGTTCTTC